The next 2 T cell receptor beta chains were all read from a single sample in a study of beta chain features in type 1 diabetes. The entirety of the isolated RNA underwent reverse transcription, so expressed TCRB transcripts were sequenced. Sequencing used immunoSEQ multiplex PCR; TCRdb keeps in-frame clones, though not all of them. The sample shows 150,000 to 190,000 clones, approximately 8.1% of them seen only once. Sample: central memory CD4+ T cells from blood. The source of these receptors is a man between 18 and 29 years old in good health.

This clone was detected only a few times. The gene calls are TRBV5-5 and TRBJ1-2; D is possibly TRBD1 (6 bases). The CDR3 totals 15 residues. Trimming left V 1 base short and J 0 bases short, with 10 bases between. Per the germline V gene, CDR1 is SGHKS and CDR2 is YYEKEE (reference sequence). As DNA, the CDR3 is TGTGCCAGCAGCTTGTGGACAGAAGCTAACTATGGCTACACCTTC. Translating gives CASSLWTEANYGYTF.

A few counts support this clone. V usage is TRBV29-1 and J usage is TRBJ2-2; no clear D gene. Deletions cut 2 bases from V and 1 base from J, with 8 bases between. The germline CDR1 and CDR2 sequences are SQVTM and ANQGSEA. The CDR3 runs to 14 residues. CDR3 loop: CSVEKQMNTGELFF. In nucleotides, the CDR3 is TGCAGCGTTGAAAAACAGATGAACACCGGGGAGCTGTTTTTT.